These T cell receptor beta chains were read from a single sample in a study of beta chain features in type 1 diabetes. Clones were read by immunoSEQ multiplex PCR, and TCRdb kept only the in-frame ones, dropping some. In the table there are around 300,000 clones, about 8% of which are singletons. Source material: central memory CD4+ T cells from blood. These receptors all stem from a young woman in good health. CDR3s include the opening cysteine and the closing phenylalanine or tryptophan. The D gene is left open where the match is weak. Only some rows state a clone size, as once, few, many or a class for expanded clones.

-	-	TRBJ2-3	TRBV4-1	TGCGCCAGCAGCCGACCCCCGGGGGAGGCCACAGATACGCAGTATTTT	CASSRPPGEATDTQYF
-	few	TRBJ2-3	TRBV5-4	TGTGCCAGCAGCTTCGGTTCGGCAGGGGAGACAGATACGCAGTATTTT	CASSFGSAGETDTQYF
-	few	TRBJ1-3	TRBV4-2	TGTGCCAGCAGCCCCGCTGACAGGTCCTCTGGAAACACCATATATTTT	CASSPADRSSGNTIYF
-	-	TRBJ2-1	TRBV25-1	TGTGCCAGCAGTGAATGGACTGCGATTTACAATGAGCAGTTCTTC	CASSEWTAIYNEQFF
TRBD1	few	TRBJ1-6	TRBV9	TGTGCCAGCAGCGATACCAGACAGGGAGGTTCACCCCTCCACTTT	CASSDTRQGGSPLHF
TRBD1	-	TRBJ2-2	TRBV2	TGTGCCAGCACTGAACAGGGGCGGCTGTTTTTT	CASTEQGRLFF
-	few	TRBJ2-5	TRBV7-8	TGTGCCAGCAGCTTAAGACAGAACCAAGAGACCCAGTACTTC	CASSLRQNQETQYF
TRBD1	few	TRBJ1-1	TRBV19	TGTGCCAGTAAGGAGGACAGGGGGCTGGAGGCTGAAGCTTTCTTT	CASKEDRGLEAEAFF
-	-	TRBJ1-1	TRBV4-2	TGTGCCAGCAGCTTAGTTTTGGAGGCTGAAGCTTTCTTT	CASSLVLEAEAFF
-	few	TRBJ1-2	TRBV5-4	TGTGCCAGCAGCTTTCAGGGAGGGCACTCGGGCTACACCTTC	CASSFQGGHSGYTF
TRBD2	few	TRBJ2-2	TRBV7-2	TGTGCCAGCAGCTTATCGGGAGGGGTAGGCACCGGGGAGCTGTTTTTT	CASSLSGGVGTGELFF
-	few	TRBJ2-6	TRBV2	TGTGCCAGCAGTGAAGACGGTGCTGGGGCCAACGTCCTGACTTTC	CASSEDGAGANVLTF
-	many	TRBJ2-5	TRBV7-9	TGTGCCAGCAGTCCGACGGAGACCCAGTACTTC	CASSPTETQYF
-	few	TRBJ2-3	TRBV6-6	TGTGCCAGCACTCCCGGCACAGATACGCAGTATTTT	CASTPGTDTQYF
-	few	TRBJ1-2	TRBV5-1	TGCGCCAGCAGCTTTTCGAACTATGGCTACACCTTC	CASSFSNYGYTF
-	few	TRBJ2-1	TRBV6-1	TGTGCCAGCAGGGCCCGGAGGACGGATGAGCAGTTCTTC	CASRARRTDEQFF
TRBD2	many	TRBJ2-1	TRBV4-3	TGCGCCAGCAGCCAAATCGCTAGCGGGAGTTGGGATGAGCAGTTCTTC	CASSQIASGSWDEQFF
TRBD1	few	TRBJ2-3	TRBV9	TGTGCCAGCACCCTACAGGGGACACAAGATACGCAGTATTTT	CASTLQGTQDTQYF
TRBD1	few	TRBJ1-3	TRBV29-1	TGCAGCGTTGCCAGGACAGGGTCTGGAAACACCATATATTTT	CSVARTGSGNTIYF
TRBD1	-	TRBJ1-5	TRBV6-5	TGTGCCAGCAGAAAGGGACAGGGGAATCAGCCCCAGCATTTT	CASRKGQGNQPQHF
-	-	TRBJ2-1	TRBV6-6	TGTGCCAGCACGACGGGAGAGGGGAGGAATGAGCAGTTCTTC	CASTTGEGRNEQFF
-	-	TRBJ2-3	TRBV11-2	TGTGCCAGCAGCCTACTAGTTTTCACAGATACGCAGTATTTT	CASSLLVFTDTQYF
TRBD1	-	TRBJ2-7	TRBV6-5	TGTGCCACCAATCCGGGACAGACATACGAGCAGTACTTC	CATNPGQTYEQYF
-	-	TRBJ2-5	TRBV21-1	TGTGCCAGCAGCACCCAAAAAAGGGACACTCCCCAAGAGACCCAGTACTTC	CASSTQKRDTPQETQYF
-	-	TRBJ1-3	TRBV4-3	TGCGCCAGCAGCCAGTACGTAGGTTCTGGAAACACCATATATTTT	CASSQYVGSGNTIYF
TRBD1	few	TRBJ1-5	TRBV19	TGTGCCAGTAGTACCAAGCCGGGACAGATGAAGAGTAGCAATCAGCCCCAGCATTTT	CASSTKPGQMKSSNQPQHF
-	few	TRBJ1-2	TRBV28	TGTGCCAGCAGTTTTCTCTTGGGGGACTATGGCTACACCTTC	CASSFLLGDYGYTF
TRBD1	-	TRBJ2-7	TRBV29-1	TGCAGCGTTGAGGGGACAGGAGAGTCCTACGAGCAGTACTTC	CSVEGTGESYEQYF
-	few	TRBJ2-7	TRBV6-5	TGTGCCAGCAGTTACAGGGGTTCCTACGAGCAGTACTTC	CASSYRGSYEQYF
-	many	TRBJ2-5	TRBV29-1	TGCAGCGCCGAGAGGGGTTTTCGGGAGACCCAGTACTTC	CSAERGFRETQYF
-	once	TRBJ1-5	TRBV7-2	TGTGCCAGCAGCATCCGTGGGGATCAGCCCCAGCATTTT	CASSIRGDQPQHF
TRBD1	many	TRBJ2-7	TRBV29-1	TGCAGCGTGAGGGGGCAGCTGGGCTACGAGCAGTACTTC	CSVRGQLGYEQYF
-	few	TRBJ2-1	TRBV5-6	TGTGCCAGCAGATACTTCGGGAAATCAGGGGTAGATGAGCAGTTCTTC	CASRYFGKSGVDEQFF
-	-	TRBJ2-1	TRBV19	TGTGCCAGTAGTATGAACAGCTACAATGAGCAGTTCTTC	CASSMNSYNEQFF
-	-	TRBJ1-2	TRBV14	TGTGCCAGCAGCCAAGTGGTCAGCAACTATGGCTACACCTTC	CASSQVVSNYGYTF
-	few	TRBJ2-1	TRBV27	TGTGCCAGCAGTTTATCCGTCGGAGTTGGGGGAAGGGATGAGCAGTTCTTC	CASSLSVGVGGRDEQFF
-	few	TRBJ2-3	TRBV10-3	TGTGCCATCAGCTATACAGGGACCGCCATCACAGATACGCAGTATTTT	CAISYTGTAITDTQYF
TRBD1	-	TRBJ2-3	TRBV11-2	TGTGCCAGCAGCTCAGGTGGCGTCAGGGGGCGAGATACGCAGTATTTT	CASSSGGVRGRDTQYF
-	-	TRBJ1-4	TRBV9	TGTGCCAGCAGCGTAGGTCGAGGAGAGAATGAAAAACTGTTTTTT	CASSVGRGENEKLFF
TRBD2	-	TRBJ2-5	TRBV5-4	TGTGCCAGCAGCCTAGCGGGAGTTGGTCAAGAGACCCAGTACTTC	CASSLAGVGQETQYF
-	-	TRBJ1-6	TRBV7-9	TGTGCCAGCAGCTTAATCGGGGGCGCTTATTCACCCCTCCACTTT	CASSLIGGAYSPLHF
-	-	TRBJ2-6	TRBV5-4	TGTGCCAGCAGCTTGGAGGTGGGGGCCAACGTCCTGACTTTC	CASSLEVGANVLTF
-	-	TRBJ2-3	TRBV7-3	TGTGCCAGCAGGCCCGGAACAGGGCTAAGCACAGATACGCAGTATTTT	CASRPGTGLSTDTQYF
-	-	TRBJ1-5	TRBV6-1	TGTGCCAGCAGCAGGACAGGCAATCAGCCCCAGCATTTT	CASSRTGNQPQHF
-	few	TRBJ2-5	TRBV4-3	TGCGCCAGGTTGGATATAGCTTGCCAGTACTTC	CARLDIACQYF
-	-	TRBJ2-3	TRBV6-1	TGTGCCACCTATCATCTCGGGGTGAGCACAGATACGCAGTATTTT	CATYHLGVSTDTQYF
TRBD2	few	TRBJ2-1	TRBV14	TGTGCCAGCAGCCAACACCGACTAGCGGGGATGCAGTTCTTC	CASSQHRLAGMQFF
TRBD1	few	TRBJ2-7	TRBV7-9	TGTGCCAGCAGCTTGGGGACAGGCTCCTACGAGCAGTACTTC	CASSLGTGSYEQYF
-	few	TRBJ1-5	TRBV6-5	TGTGCCAGCAGTTCACAGGGAGGCAATCAGCCCCAGCATTTT	CASSSQGGNQPQHF
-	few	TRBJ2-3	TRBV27	TGTGCCAGCAGTGGGGGTATAGCGCAGTATTTT	CASSGGIAQYF
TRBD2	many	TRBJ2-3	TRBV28	TGTGCCAGCACCCCGGGGGGGACACCCTACACAGATACGCAGTATTTT	CASTPGGTPYTDTQYF
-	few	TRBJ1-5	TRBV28	TGTGCCAGCAGTTTATACCGGCAGCCCCAGCATTTT	CASSLYRQPQHF
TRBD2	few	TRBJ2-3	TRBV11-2	TGTGCCAGCAGCCTTTCTAGCGGGAGGGCCATGGATACGCAGTATTTT	CASSLSSGRAMDTQYF
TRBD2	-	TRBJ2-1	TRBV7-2	TGTGCCAACGGGAGGGGGGCCCTTAGTGGCTCCTACAATGAGCAGTTCTTC	CANGRGALSGSYNEQFF
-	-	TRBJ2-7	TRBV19	TGTGCCAGTAGTATAGACGCTGGAGGCTCCTACGAGCAGTACTTC	CASSIDAGGSYEQYF
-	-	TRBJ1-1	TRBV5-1	TGCGCCAGCAGCACCCAAACAGGGAGCTCTGAAGCTTTCTTT	CASSTQTGSSEAFF
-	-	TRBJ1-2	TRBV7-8	TGTGCCAGCAGCTCCAGAGTCCCGCGGGCAGGCTATGGCTACACCTTC	CASSSRVPRAGYGYTF
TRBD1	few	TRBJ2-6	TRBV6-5	TGTGCCAGCAGTTACGCCGGGACAGTGGGGGCCAACGTCCTGACTTTC	CASSYAGTVGANVLTF
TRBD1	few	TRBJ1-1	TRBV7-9	TGTGCCAGCAGCTCCAGGACAGGGAAGTACACTGAAGCTTTCTTT	CASSSRTGKYTEAFF